Presented here are 10 T cell receptor beta chains from one specimen sequenced in a study of blood T cell repertoires in COVID-19 (dated by TCRdb to 2018 to 2020). Libraries were built with the immunoSEQ multiplex PCR assay. The table was pulled from immuneACCESS by TCRdb, which kept in-frame rearrangements only. Such tables lose some clones; where checked, under half of the loss comes from unresolved V genes, and the rest has no known cause. The sample yields some 140,000 clones; 60% to 85% were counted once. The top ten constitute around 1.7% of the sample. The sequencing input was peripheral blood. The receptors shown here come from a man aged 80 or over with acute or convalescent COVID-19.

The rearrangement links TRBV19 to TRBJ1-6; TRBD1 agrees at 7 bases. Germline V lookup: CDR1 LNHDA, CDR2 SQIVND (reference sequence). The CDR3 extends over 14 amino acids. With V trimmed by 7 bases and J by 6 bases, 6 bases remained unmatched. This CDR3 is CASNQGTANSPLHF. DNA of the CDR3: TGTGCCAGTAATCAAGGGACAGCTAATTCACCCCTCCACTTT.

This clone was counted a few times. The chain joins TRBV27 to TRBJ1-1; D gene uncertain. Germline CDR1 reads MNHEY; CDR2 reads SMNVEV (reference sequence). Trimming pared 0 bases from V and 7 bases from J, leaving 9 bases between. The CDR3 is 13 residues long. DNA for the CDR3: TGTGCCAGCAGTTTATCAACCCGGGTTGAAGCTTTCTTT. Its translation: CASSLSTRVEAFF.

This clone has only one observation. This sequence joins TRBV5-1 and TRBJ1-1; a possible D gene is TRBD1 (6 bases). Germline CDR1 reads SGHRS; CDR2 reads YFSETQ. The V gene lost 1 base and the J gene lost 5 bases, with 9 bases spanning the gap. CDR3 length: 13 residues. CDR3 in amino acids: CASSLTGTTEAFF. CDR3 DNA: TGCGCCAGCAGCTTGACCGGGACAACTGAAGCTTTCTTT.

This rearrangement joins TRBV6-5 to TRBJ2-6; D unresolved. The germline V gene has CDR1 MNHEY and CDR2 SVGAGI. This CDR3 is 14 amino acids long. V was clipped by 6 bases and J by 0 bases, with 6 bases between them. The CDR3 protein is CASSRSSGANVLTF. The CDR3 DNA follows: TGTGCCAGCAGCAGGTCCTCTGGGGCCAACGTCCTGACTTTC.

The chain recombines TRBV9 with TRBJ2-2; TRBD1 aligns across 7 bases. CDR1 is SGDLS and CDR2 is YYNGEE in the germline V gene. V shed 4 bases, J shed 0 bases, and the junction held 6 bases outside the gene matches. The CDR3 covers 16 residues. This CDR3 is CASSPRTGANTGELFF. The CDR3, as DNA: TGTGCCAGCAGCCCGCGGACAGGAGCGAACACCGGGGAGCTGTTTTTT.

This clone occurred once. The chain links TRBV24-1 to TRBJ2-3; maybe TRBD1 (8 bases). The CDR3 has 15 residues. From germline, CDR1 is KGHDR and CDR2 SFDVKD. V gave up 3 bases and J gave up 4 bases, with 13 bases separating them. CDR3 loop: CATSDPQGGADTQYF. Here the CDR3 DNA reads TGTGCCACCAGTGATCCACAGGGGGGGGCAGATACGCAGTATTTT.

This clone was seen more than once but under ten times. The chain has TRBV5-4 and TRBJ1-2; no firm D call. Germline loops: CDR1 SGHNT, CDR2 YYREEE (reference sequence). The CDR3 has 16 residues. The ends were cut back, 4 bases at V and 2 bases at J, with 18 bases in the middle. The CDR3: CASSPLVSAGNYGYTF. The CDR3, as DNA: TGTGCCAGCAGCCCACTTGTGAGCGCTGGAAACTATGGCTACACCTTC.

This chain links TRBV6-6 with TRBJ2-5; 10 bases align to TRBD1. The CDR3 extends over 14 amino acids. With V trimmed by 4 bases and J by 3 bases, 2 bases remained unmatched. Germline V CDR1 and CDR2: MNHNY, SVGAGI (reference sequence). The CDR3 loop is CASSFGQGEETQYF. The CDR3 region has the DNA TGTGCCAGCAGTTTCGGACAGGGGGAAGAGACCCAGTACTTC.

This clone was seen ten or more times. The same CDR3 arises from other DNA sequences in this sample as well. The chain has TRBV9 and TRBJ1-1; 9 bases fit TRBD1. Germline V CDR1 and CDR2: SGDLS, YYNGEE. This CDR3 contains 14 residues. With 7 bases clipped from V and 5 bases from J, the junction kept 9 bases outside the gene matches. The CDR3 loop is CASGEGQGATEAFF. The CDR3 coding sequence is TGTGCCAGCGGGGAGGGACAGGGCGCGACTGAAGCTTTCTTT.

The CDR3 region is CACRRDASFEQFF. In DNA, the CDR3 is TGTGCCTGCCGGCGGGACGCCTCTTTTGAGCAGTTCTTC. This chain connects TRBV30 to TRBJ2-1, with a tentative D call TRBD2 (6 bases). Trimming cost V 6 bases and J 9 bases, with 18 bases left between them. Germline V gene lookup returns CDR1 GTSNPN and CDR2 SVGIG (reference sequence). The length of the CDR3 is 13 residues.